This entry describes one T cell receptor beta chain. The antigen is undetermined. Via MiXCR, TCRdb re-called the reads, giving one row per CDR3 protein. Found here are around 430,000 distinct CDR3 sequences, under 55% of them singletons; the top ten hold 35% to 50%. This entry belongs to a study of T cell repertoires in cytomegalovirus infection. On the study more broadly: Recently identified HLA-C-restricted and well-studied HLA-B-restricted CMV epitopes were used. The public TCR beta signatures pointed to both CMV infection and matching HLA type.

Broader study findings: Pooled public TCR beta family frequency picked out CMV carriers with the relevant HLA. The ex vivo response was dominated by HLA-C-restricted CMV-specific TCR beta clonotypes.

This sequence originates from a human donor in good health (CMV status not recorded). Some clones in this sample may be carry-over from other donors' samples. This sample comprised cultured PBMCs, obtained from culture after CMV antigen stimulation.

The chain's CDR3 is CASSEYRGLETQYF. In DNA form, the CDR3 reads TGTGCCAGCAGCGAATACAGGGGTTTGGAGACCCAGTACTTC. The rearrangement links TRBV7-8 to TRBJ2-5, with TRBD1 identical over 7 bases. The CDR3 has 14 amino acids. Per the germline V gene, CDR1 is SGHVS and CDR2 is FQNEAQ. V was clipped by 5 bases and J by 5 bases; unmatched bases: 8.